The next 2 T cell receptor beta chains were all read from a single sample in a study of T cells in Graves' hyperthyroidism and ophthalmopathy. Amplified TCR beta CDR3 regions came from RNA transcripts. The primer set for the first-round RT-PCR of the TCR CDR3 was HTBI. TCRdb re-derived calls from the multiplex PCR reads in MiXCR, one entry per CDR3 protein. Of roughly 400,000 distinct CDR3 sequences in the sample, around an eighth are singletons; the top ten hold 25% to 30%. The sequencing input was blood. The receptors come from a man between 50 and 59 years old with Graves' ophthalmopathy.

This clonotype was detected ten times or more. This rearrangement joins TRBV27 to TRBJ2-7; 10 bases align to TRBD1. Trimming at V came to 6 bases and at J to 8 bases, leaving 16 bases not matched to a gene. CDR3 length: 16 residues. Germline V gene data show CDR1 as MNHEY and CDR2 as SMNVEV (reference sequence). The CDR3 DNA sequence: TGTGCCAGCAGCCACGAGACAGGGGGCACAACTCTACAGCAGTACTTC. This translates into CASSHETGGTTLQQYF.

This clonotype was seen more than once but under ten times. CDR3 sequence (DNA): TGCAGCGTTACGCATCAATACGAGCAGTACTTC. This gives the protein CSVTHQYEQYF. J is TRBJ2-7 and V is TRBV29-1; D not resolved. The V gene's germline CDR1 is SQVTM and CDR2 ANQGSEA. The CDR3 spans 11 residues. V was cut by 5 bases and J by 4 bases, with 9 bases left in between.